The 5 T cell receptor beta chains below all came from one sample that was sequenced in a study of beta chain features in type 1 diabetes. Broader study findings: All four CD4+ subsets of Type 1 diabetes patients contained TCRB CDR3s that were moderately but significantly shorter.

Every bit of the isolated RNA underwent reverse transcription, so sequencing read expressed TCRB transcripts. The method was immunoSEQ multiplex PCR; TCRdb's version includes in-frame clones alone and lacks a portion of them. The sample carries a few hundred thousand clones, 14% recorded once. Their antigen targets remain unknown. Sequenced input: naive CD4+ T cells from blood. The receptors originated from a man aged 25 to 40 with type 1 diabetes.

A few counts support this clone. In DNA, the CDR3 is TGTGCCAGCAGGGGCGGGAGGAATGAGCAGTTCTTC. Protein sequence: CASRGGRNEQFF. The genes are TRBV25-1 and TRBJ2-1, with 8 positions matching TRBD2. Germline V lookup: CDR1 MGHDK, CDR2 SYGVNS. The CDR3 sequence is 12 residues long. V dropped 6 bases and J dropped 7; count of bases not matched to a gene: 2.

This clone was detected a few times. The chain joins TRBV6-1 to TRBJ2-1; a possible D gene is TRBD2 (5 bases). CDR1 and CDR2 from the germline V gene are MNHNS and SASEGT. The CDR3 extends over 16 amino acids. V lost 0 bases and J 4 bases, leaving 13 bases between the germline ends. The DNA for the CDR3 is TGTGCCAGCAGTGAAGCTGTGGGAGTCAAGTACAATGAGCAGTTCTTC. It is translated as CASSEAVGVKYNEQFF.

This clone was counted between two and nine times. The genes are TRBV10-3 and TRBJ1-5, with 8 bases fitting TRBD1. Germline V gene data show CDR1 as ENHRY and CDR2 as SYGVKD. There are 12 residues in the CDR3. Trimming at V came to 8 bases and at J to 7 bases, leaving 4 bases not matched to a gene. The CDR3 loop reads CAIGQGNQPQHF. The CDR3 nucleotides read TGTGCCATCGGACAGGGAAACCAGCCCCAGCATTTT.

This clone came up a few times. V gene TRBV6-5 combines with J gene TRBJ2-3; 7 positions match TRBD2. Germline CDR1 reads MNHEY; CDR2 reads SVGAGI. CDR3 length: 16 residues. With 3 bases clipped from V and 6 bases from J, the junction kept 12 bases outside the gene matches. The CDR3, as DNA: TGTGCCAGCAGTTATCAGGGAGGGAGGGGCAGGGATACGCAGTATTTT. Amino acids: CASSYQGGRGRDTQYF.

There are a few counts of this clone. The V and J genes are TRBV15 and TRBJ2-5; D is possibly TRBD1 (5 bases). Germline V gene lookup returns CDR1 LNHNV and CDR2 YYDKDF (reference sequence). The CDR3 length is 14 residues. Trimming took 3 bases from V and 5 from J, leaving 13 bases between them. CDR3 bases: TGTGCCACCAGCAGGGGTCAAGCAGGGGAGACCCAGTACTTC. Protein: CATSRGQAGETQYF.